This T cell receptor (beta chain) was recovered during a study of blood T cell repertoires in COVID-19. The wider study: The United States, Italy and Spain supplied acute and convalescent COVID-19 samples. PBMCs, B-cell-depleted T cells, or T cells provided the cDNA or gDNA that made up the material.

Some clones are missing from TCRdb's copy, which holds only in-frame ones; the method was immunoSEQ multiplex PCR. The sample shows roughly 200,000 clones, about 84% of them seen only once. Germline V gene data show CDR1 as KGHSH and CDR2 as LQKENI. The CDR3 is 15 amino acids. V was clipped by 6 bases and J by 1 base, with 15 bases between them. Recruited during active infection, patients (from Seattle) were subsequently followed longitudinally. V usage is TRBV18 and J usage is TRBJ1-1, with a tentative D call TRBD1 (5 bases). The origin of this receptor is an elderly woman with COVID-19, enrolled during active disease. Sequenced: peripheral blood. In DNA form, the CDR3 reads TGTGCCAGCTCCCTAGAAAACGGGGGGAACACTGAAGCTTTCTTT. This translates into CASSLENGGNTEAFF.